The rows below give T cell receptor beta chains drawn from one sample of a study of blood T cell repertoires in COVID-19. TCRdb's copy holds only in-frame clones and misses some; the assay was immunoSEQ multiplex PCR. The sample holds 150,000 to 200,000 clones, 88% seen once. The sequenced sample was PBMCs or T cells enriched from blood (not recorded which). The receptor source for this set is a woman younger than 30 who had recovered from COVID-19. Both conserved end residues are part of each CDR3. Each record gives: clone size, D gene, J gene, V gene, CDR3 DNA, CDR3 protein. D genes are given only for firm matches. Where a row states a size, it is once, few, many or the class of an expanded clone; other rows omit it.

clone_size: NA; d_call: TRBD2; j_call: TRBJ2-3; v_call: TRBV6-4; cdr3_nt: TGTGCCAGCAGTGCCCAAGCGGGGGGGGGCACAGATACGCAGTATTTT; cdr3_aa: CASSAQAGGGTDTQYF
clone_size: NA; d_call: TRBD1; j_call: TRBJ2-7; v_call: TRBV5-5; cdr3_nt: TGTGCCAGCAGCCCTTATTTCGGGACAGGTCTCAACGAGCAGTACTTC; cdr3_aa: CASSPYFGTGLNEQYF
clone_size: NA; d_call: TRBD2; j_call: TRBJ2-6; v_call: TRBV4-2; cdr3_nt: TGTGCCAGCAGCCAAGCAGCGGGGGCCTCTGGGGCCAACGTCCTGACTTTC; cdr3_aa: CASSQAAGASGANVLTF
clone_size: NA; d_call: NA; j_call: TRBJ2-1; v_call: TRBV28; cdr3_nt: TGTGCCAGCAGTGCACCGGGACTGGGGACGGGAGAGCAGTTCTTC; cdr3_aa: CASSAPGLGTGEQFF
clone_size: NA; d_call: TRBD1; j_call: TRBJ2-2; v_call: TRBV19; cdr3_nt: TGTGCCAGTAGGCTCGGACAGGGGTACACCGGGGAGCTGTTTTTT; cdr3_aa: CASRLGQGYTGELFF
clone_size: NA; d_call: NA; j_call: TRBJ1-5; v_call: TRBV7-8; cdr3_nt: TGTGCCAGCAGCTTAGCGCTGCAGAATAGCAATCAGCCCCAGCATTTT; cdr3_aa: CASSLALQNSNQPQHF
clone_size: NA; d_call: NA; j_call: TRBJ1-2; v_call: TRBV7-9; cdr3_nt: TGTGCCAGCAGCTTAGCGCAGGGAAGGGGCTATGGCTACACCTTC; cdr3_aa: CASSLAQGRGYGYTF
clone_size: NA; d_call: NA; j_call: TRBJ1-4; v_call: TRBV7-9; cdr3_nt: TGTGCCAGCATCCCAGTTGTCGGGAATGAAAAACTGTTTTTT; cdr3_aa: CASIPVVGNEKLFF
clone_size: few; d_call: TRBD1; j_call: TRBJ1-2; v_call: TRBV28; cdr3_nt: TGTGCCACTCTACGGGACAGGGGCCCCTATGGCTACACCTTC; cdr3_aa: CATLRDRGPYGYTF
clone_size: few; d_call: TRBD1; j_call: TRBJ1-1; v_call: TRBV28; cdr3_nt: TGTGCCAGCAGTAGGGGGCGCTTGTATACTGAAGCTTTCTTT; cdr3_aa: CASSRGRLYTEAFF
clone_size: NA; d_call: TRBD2; j_call: TRBJ2-5; v_call: TRBV11-2; cdr3_nt: TGTGCCAGCAGCTTAGCTGCGACTAGCGGGGGAGGGGAAGAGACCCAGTACTTC; cdr3_aa: CASSLAATSGGGEETQYF
clone_size: NA; d_call: NA; j_call: TRBJ2-1; v_call: TRBV6-6; cdr3_nt: TGTGCCAGCAGTTCCTTGGGACAAACAAACTACAATGAGCAGTTCTTC; cdr3_aa: CASSSLGQTNYNEQFF
clone_size: once; d_call: NA; j_call: TRBJ2-6; v_call: TRBV7-2; cdr3_nt: TGTGCCAGCAGCTTGCAGGTAACAGGGAGCAAGGGTGACGTCCTGACTTTC; cdr3_aa: CASSLQVTGSKGDVLTF
clone_size: NA; d_call: TRBD1; j_call: TRBJ1-1; v_call: TRBV7-2; cdr3_nt: TGTGCCAGCAGCTTAGGTCATAGGACAGGGGAAGCTTTCTTT; cdr3_aa: CASSLGHRTGEAFF
clone_size: NA; d_call: TRBD1; j_call: TRBJ2-1; v_call: TRBV27; cdr3_nt: TGTGCCAGCAGTCGGACAGGGGGGGCCTACAATGAGCAGTTCTTC; cdr3_aa: CASSRTGGAYNEQFF
clone_size: NA; d_call: NA; j_call: TRBJ1-2; v_call: TRBV6-5; cdr3_nt: TGTGCCAGCAGTTACGACGGGAACTATGGCTACACCTTC; cdr3_aa: CASSYDGNYGYTF
clone_size: NA; d_call: NA; j_call: TRBJ1-2; v_call: TRBV29-1; cdr3_nt: TGCAGCGTAGCTCTTCAAAAGGGGAACTATGGCTACACCTTC; cdr3_aa: CSVALQKGNYGYTF
clone_size: NA; d_call: NA; j_call: TRBJ2-3; v_call: TRBV7-3; cdr3_nt: TGTGCCAGCAGCTCCTCTACCACGACAGATACGCAGTATTTT; cdr3_aa: CASSSSTTTDTQYF
clone_size: NA; d_call: TRBD1; j_call: TRBJ2-7; v_call: TRBV28; cdr3_nt: TGTGCCACCATGTGGGACAGGGGCGAGCAGTACTTC; cdr3_aa: CATMWDRGEQYF
clone_size: NA; d_call: TRBD1; j_call: TRBJ1-6; v_call: TRBV7-9; cdr3_nt: TGTGCCAGCAGCTTGGACAGGGACGCTTCACCCCTCCACTTT; cdr3_aa: CASSLDRDASPLHF
clone_size: NA; d_call: TRBD2; j_call: TRBJ2-2; v_call: TRBV11-2; cdr3_nt: TGTGCCAGCAGCGTAGGACTAGCGGGACACGGGGAGCTGTTTTTT; cdr3_aa: CASSVGLAGHGELFF
clone_size: few; d_call: NA; j_call: TRBJ1-1; v_call: TRBV2; cdr3_nt: TGTGCCAGCAGGATAAGACAGGATGAAGCTTTCTTT; cdr3_aa: CASRIRQDEAFF
clone_size: NA; d_call: NA; j_call: TRBJ2-1; v_call: TRBV7-2; cdr3_nt: TGTGCCAGCAGCTTGGGCCCCAACAATGAGCAGTTCTTC; cdr3_aa: CASSLGPNNEQFF
clone_size: NA; d_call: TRBD2; j_call: TRBJ2-3; v_call: TRBV19; cdr3_nt: TGTGCCAGTAGGACCGGGGGGGGTTCCACAGATACGCAGTATTTT; cdr3_aa: CASRTGGGSTDTQYF
clone_size: NA; d_call: NA; j_call: TRBJ1-5; v_call: TRBV4-2; cdr3_nt: TGTGCCAGCAGCCAAGAAGGATTGACAGTGAATCAGCCCCAGCATTTT; cdr3_aa: CASSQEGLTVNQPQHF
clone_size: NA; d_call: TRBD1; j_call: TRBJ2-3; v_call: TRBV24-1; cdr3_nt: TGTGCCACCAGTTCAGATCGGGACAGGGTCCCAGATACGCAGTATTTT; cdr3_aa: CATSSDRDRVPDTQYF
clone_size: NA; d_call: NA; j_call: TRBJ2-1; v_call: TRBV6-5; cdr3_nt: TGTGCCAGCCTCTTAAGGAGTCTCTACAATGAGCAGTTCTTC; cdr3_aa: CASLLRSLYNEQFF
clone_size: few; d_call: TRBD1; j_call: TRBJ1-4; v_call: TRBV2; cdr3_nt: TGTGCCAGCATAGAAAGGACAGGGAACGAAAAACTGTTTTTT; cdr3_aa: CASIERTGNEKLFF
clone_size: NA; d_call: TRBD2; j_call: TRBJ2-2; v_call: TRBV10-2; cdr3_nt: TGCGCCAGCAGGGGACTAGCGGGAGACACCGGGGAGCTGTTTTTT; cdr3_aa: CASRGLAGDTGELFF
clone_size: NA; d_call: NA; j_call: TRBJ1-4; v_call: TRBV7-2; cdr3_nt: TGTGCCAGCAGCTTAGCGACGACCTCACGGGGAAAACTGTTTTTT; cdr3_aa: CASSLATTSRGKLFF
clone_size: few; d_call: TRBD1; j_call: TRBJ1-4; v_call: TRBV28; cdr3_nt: TGTGCCAGCAGTTCCGGGACAGGGTTTGAAAAACTGTTTTTT; cdr3_aa: CASSSGTGFEKLFF
clone_size: NA; d_call: TRBD1; j_call: TRBJ1-1; v_call: TRBV6-2/TRBV6-3; cdr3_nt: TGTGCCAGCAGTCGCCGGGACAGGGTACCAGGGAACACTGAAGCTTTCTTT; cdr3_aa: CASSRRDRVPGNTEAFF
clone_size: NA; d_call: TRBD2; j_call: TRBJ2-1; v_call: TRBV4-1; cdr3_nt: TGCGCCAGCAGCCAATCGCCCGGGAGCGGGAGCCTCGATGAGCAGTTCTTC; cdr3_aa: CASSQSPGSGSLDEQFF
clone_size: NA; d_call: NA; j_call: TRBJ2-7; v_call: TRBV2; cdr3_nt: TGTGCCAGCAGTTCCGGTCTTGGAGCACACTACGAGCAGTACTTC; cdr3_aa: CASSSGLGAHYEQYF
clone_size: NA; d_call: NA; j_call: TRBJ2-1; v_call: TRBV3-1/TRBV3-2; cdr3_nt: TGTGCCAGCAGCCAAGTTCAACGTTATGGGCAGCAGTTCTTC; cdr3_aa: CASSQVQRYGQQFF
clone_size: NA; d_call: TRBD1; j_call: TRBJ1-2; v_call: TRBV2; cdr3_nt: TGTGCCATACAGGGGGTAGGTGGCTACACCTTC; cdr3_aa: CAIQGVGGYTF
clone_size: NA; d_call: TRBD1; j_call: TRBJ1-2; v_call: TRBV27; cdr3_nt: TGTGCCAGCAGTTTGGGACAGGGGGACTATGGCTACACCTTC; cdr3_aa: CASSLGQGDYGYTF
clone_size: NA; d_call: TRBD1; j_call: TRBJ1-5; v_call: TRBV28; cdr3_nt: TGTGCCAGCAGCCAAGGACAGGGAACTCAGCCCCAGCATTTT; cdr3_aa: CASSQGQGTQPQHF